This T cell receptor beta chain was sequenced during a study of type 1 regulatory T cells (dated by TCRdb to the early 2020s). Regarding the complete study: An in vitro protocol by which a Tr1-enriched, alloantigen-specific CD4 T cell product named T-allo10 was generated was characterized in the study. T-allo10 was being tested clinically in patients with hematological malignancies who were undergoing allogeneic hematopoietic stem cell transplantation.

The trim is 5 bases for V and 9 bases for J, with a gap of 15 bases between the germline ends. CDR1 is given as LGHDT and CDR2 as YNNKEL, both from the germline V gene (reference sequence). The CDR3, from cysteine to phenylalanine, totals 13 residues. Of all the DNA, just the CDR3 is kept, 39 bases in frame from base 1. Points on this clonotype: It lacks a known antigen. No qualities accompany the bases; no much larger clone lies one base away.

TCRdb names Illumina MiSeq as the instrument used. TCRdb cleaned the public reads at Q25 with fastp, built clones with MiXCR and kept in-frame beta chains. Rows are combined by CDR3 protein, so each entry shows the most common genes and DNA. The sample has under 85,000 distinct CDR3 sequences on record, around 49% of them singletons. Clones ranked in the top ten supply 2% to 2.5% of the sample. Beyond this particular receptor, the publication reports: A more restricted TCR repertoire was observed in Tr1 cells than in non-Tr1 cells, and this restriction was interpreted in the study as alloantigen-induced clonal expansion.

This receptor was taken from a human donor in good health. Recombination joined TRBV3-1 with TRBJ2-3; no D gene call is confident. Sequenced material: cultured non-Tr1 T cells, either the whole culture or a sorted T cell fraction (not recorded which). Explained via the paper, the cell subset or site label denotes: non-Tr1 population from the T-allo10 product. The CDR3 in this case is CASSYRGRPTQYF. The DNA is TGTGCCAGCAGCTACCGTGGGCGGCCAACGCAGTATTTT.